The 15 T cell receptor beta chains given below trace back to one sample, sequenced in a study of identical twins. TCRdb itself ran the 5' RACE reads through MiXCR, one entry per CDR3 protein. This sample has 1,800,000 or so distinct CDR3 sequences, with about 31% found just once. Material: cord blood. Receptor source: a newborn girl in good health.

The chain joins TRBV20-1 to TRBJ2-5; 7 positions match TRBD2. This CDR3 has 16 residues. Germline values: CDR1 DFQATT, CDR2 SNEGSKA (reference sequence). Germline trimming cut 0 bases from V and 1 base from J; bases unmatched to any gene: 8. The CDR3 sequence is CSARDPPGRAQETQYF. Written as DNA, the CDR3 is TGCAGTGCTAGAGATCCCCCGGGGAGGGCCCAAGAGACCCAGTACTTC.

As for this clonotype: Being one base from a much bigger clone, this may be a read error. The chain employs TRBV5-1 and TRBJ2-3; D gene uncertain. The CDR3 loop spans 12 amino acids. V lost 1 base to trimming and J lost 5 bases, with 5 bases between them. CDR1 is SGHRS, CDR2 YFSETQ, per germline. This chain's CDR3 is CASSLLQDTQYF. The CDR3 DNA follows: TGCGCCAGCAGCTTGCTTCAAGATACGCAGTATTTT.

In DNA, the CDR3 is TGCAGTGCCCAGGCTACTAGCACAGATACGCAGTATTTT. This translates into CSAQATSTDTQYF. The chain couples TRBV20-1 to TRBJ2-3; D is unclear. Germline V gene data show CDR1 as DFQATT and CDR2 as SNEGSKA (reference sequence). Trimming removed 6 bases at V and 0 bases at J, with 10 bases between. The CDR3 runs 13 residues.

This clonotype appeared a few times. The CDR3 region has the DNA TGTGCCAGCAGCTTAGCCGGGAGGTTTCACGAGCAGTACTTC. Its translation: CASSLAGRFHEQYF. The rearrangement links TRBV7-6 to TRBJ2-7; 7 bases fit TRBD2. After removal of 0 bases from V and 5 bases from J, the junction contained 4 bases not matched to a gene. The V gene's germline CDR1 is SGHVS and CDR2 FNYEAQ. The CDR3 covers 14 residues. Full variable domain (remainder filled in from reference TRBV7-6 and TRBJ2-7): GAGVSQSPRYKVTKRGQDVALRCDPISGHVSLYWYRQALGQGPEFLTYFNYEAQQDKSGLPNDRFSAERPEGSISTLTIQRTEQRDSAMYRCASSLAGRFHEQYFGPGTRLTVT.

Worth noting for this clonotype: A much bigger clone sits one base away, suggesting this may be a read error. It is unclear where the CDR3 begins or ends on the DNA, so no DNA is shown, and the CDR3 is as TCRdb lists it. This chain uses TRBV6-2 or TRBV6-3 with TRBJ2-3; the D call TRBD2 from the table was never checked on the DNA. Termini included, the CDR3 measures 15 amino acids. Germline V gene data show CDR1 as MNHEY and CDR2 as SVGEGT. CDR3 loop: CASSFAGGSTDTRYF.

The V call is TRBV5-1, the J call TRBJ2-3; possible D gene TRBD2, 6 bases. Between the trimmed V and J ends, which lost 1 base and 6 bases, there was a span of 12 bases. The CDR3 runs to 14 residues. Germline V CDR1 and CDR2: SGHRS, YFSETQ. Here the CDR3 reads CASSLKGGKDTQYF. CDR3 nucleotides: TGCGCCAGCAGCTTGAAGGGCGGGAAGGATACGCAGTATTTT.

The chain employs TRBV6-5 and TRBJ2-2, with D unresolved. Germline V gives CDR1 MNHEY, CDR2 SVGAGI. Deletions cut 7 bases from V and 0 bases from J, with 15 bases between. The CDR3 is 16 amino acids. The CDR3 is CASKYDFAANTGELFF. The CDR3 DNA is TGTGCCAGCAAATATGACTTTGCGGCGAACACCGGGGAGCTGTTTTTT.

This rearrangement joins TRBV12-3 or TRBV12-4 to TRBJ2-3; D is possibly TRBD1 or TRBD2 (5 bases each). The V gene lost 6 bases and the J gene lost 4 bases, with 17 bases spanning the gap. This CDR3 is 15 amino acids long. As DNA, the CDR3 is TGTGCCAGCAGACGGGGACGGTCCTCGGCAGATACGCAGTATTTT. It is translated as CASRRGRSSADTQYF.

The rearrangement joins TRBV13 to TRBJ2-7; 7 bases are shared with TRBD1. Per the germline V gene, CDR1 is PRHDT and CDR2 is FYEKMQ (reference sequence). Trimming cost V 5 bases and J 3 bases; bases outside gene matches: 25. The CDR3 runs 20 residues. CDR3 sequence (DNA): TGTGCCAGCAGCCACAACTCTTGGACAGGCCCCACCCTGGGTAACTACGAGCAGTACTTC. As protein: CASSHNSWTGPTLGNYEQYF.

This clonotype has a handful of counts. The CDR3 here is CSVEGQTYNEQFF. In nucleotides, the CDR3 is TGCAGCGTTGAAGGACAGACCTACAATGAGCAGTTCTTC. The rearrangement uses TRBV29-1 and TRBJ2-1; tentatively, D is TRBD1 (5 bases). There are 13 residues in the CDR3. The germline V gene encodes CDR1 SQVTM and CDR2 ANQGSEA. The germline V and J ends were trimmed by 1 base and 2 bases, with 6 bases remaining between them.

The chain carries TRBV20-1 and TRBJ2-1, with 8 nucleotides matching TRBD2. Germline trimming cut 6 bases from V and 3 bases from J; bases unmatched to any gene: 10. The CDR3 consists of 15 residues. Germline V gene lookup returns CDR1 DFQATT and CDR2 SNEGSKA (reference sequence). This chain's CDR3 is CSALPSGGNYNEQFF. Written as DNA, the CDR3 is TGCAGTGCGCTTCCCAGCGGGGGAAACTACAATGAGCAGTTCTTC.

This clonotype was found a few times. The chain recombines TRBV5-4 with TRBJ2-3, with TRBD2 as a possible D gene (6 bases). Trimming pared 6 bases from V and 2 bases from J, leaving 7 bases between. The CDR3 runs 12 residues. The germline gives CDR1 SGHNT, CDR2 YYREEE (reference sequence). CDR3 loop: CASKDYTDTQYF. The DNA of the CDR3 is TGTGCCAGCAAGGACTACACAGATACGCAGTATTTT.

As regards this clonotype: It may be a read error: a sequence one base away is much more abundant. The chain employs TRBV4-2 and TRBJ1-2; maybe TRBD1 (6 bases). The CDR3 spans 15 residues. Looked up from germline, CDR1 is LGHNA and CDR2 is YNFKEQ. CDR3 nucleotides: TGTGCCGGCAGCCAAGATCGGGACAATAACTATGGCTACACCTTC. It translates to CAGSQDRDNNYGYTF.

V usage is TRBV5-1 and J usage is TRBJ2-6; D call uncertain. V was cut by 6 bases and J by 0 bases, with 7 bases left in between. Germline V gene lookup returns CDR1 SGHRS and CDR2 YFSETQ. The CDR3 loop spans 14 amino acids. The CDR3 here is CASKSSSGANVLTF. In DNA form, the CDR3 reads TGCGCCAGCAAATCCAGCTCTGGGGCCAACGTCCTGACTTTC.

The CDR3 is CSASTSVDTQYF. The CDR3 DNA is TGCAGTGCTTCGACTAGCGTAGATACGCAGTATTTT. The chain carries TRBV20-1 and TRBJ2-3, with 8 bases aligning to TRBD2. Trimming at V came to 5 bases and at J to 5 bases, leaving 3 bases not matched to a gene. The CDR3 consists of 12 residues. Per germline, CDR1 DFQATT and CDR2 SNEGSKA (reference sequence).